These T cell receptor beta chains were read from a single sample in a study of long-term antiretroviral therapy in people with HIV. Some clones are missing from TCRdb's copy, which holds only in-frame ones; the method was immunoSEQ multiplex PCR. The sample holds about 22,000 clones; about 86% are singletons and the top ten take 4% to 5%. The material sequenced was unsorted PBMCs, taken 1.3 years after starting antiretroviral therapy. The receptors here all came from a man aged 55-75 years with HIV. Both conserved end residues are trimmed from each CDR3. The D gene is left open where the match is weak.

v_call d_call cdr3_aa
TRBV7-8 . ASSSGGDSPLH
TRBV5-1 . ASSLTGPNYNYGYT
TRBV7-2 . ASSLGTLNTEAF
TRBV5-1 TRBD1 ASSIWTGALAYEQY
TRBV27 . ASSSPGRQGSYEQY
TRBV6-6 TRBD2 ASSYLAGPNTGELF
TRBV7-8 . ASSFGPADTQY
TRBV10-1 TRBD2 ASIKTKLAGSGQF
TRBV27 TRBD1 ASSELRDRGDYT
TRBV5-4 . ASSSGRGTDTQY
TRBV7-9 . ASNSETQY
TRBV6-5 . ASSRTAQETQY
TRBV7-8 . ASSLRGTGGELF
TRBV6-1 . ASSEFSDGSGNTIY
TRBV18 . ASSPLGETQY
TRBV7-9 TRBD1 ASSSGGAAPYEQY
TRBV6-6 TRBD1 ASRGTKGQQEPQY
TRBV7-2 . ASSLASANYGYT
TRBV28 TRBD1 ASSSGGGWDMETSGNTIY
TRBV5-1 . ASSFTGPYNSPLH
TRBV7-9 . ASSSRDWSNEQF
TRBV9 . ASSQSGRQNTEAF
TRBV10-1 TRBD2 ASSAGLAGAGELF
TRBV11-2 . ASSLSRGGGTYDGYT
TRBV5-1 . ASSLAALAGDQPQH
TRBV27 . ASSLWGLVRNEQF
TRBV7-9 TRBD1 ASIPLGGRSYEQY
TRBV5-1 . ASSRNDRLDEQY
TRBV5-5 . ASSPGVRGATNEKLF
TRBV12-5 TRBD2 ASGLATTSGLGETQY
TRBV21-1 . ASSKMTNTGELF
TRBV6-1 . ASSELGGGTEAF
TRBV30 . AWSHGAVGYEQY
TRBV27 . ASSPSGAGEKLF
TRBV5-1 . ASSPGTRNTEAF